The rows below give T cell receptor beta chains drawn from one sample of a study of massively parallel sequencing of T cell beta chains. Each CDR3 protein is one row after TCRdb ran MiXCR on the 5' RACE reads. Of roughly 4,200 distinct CDR3 sequences in the sample, about 37% are singletons; the top ten hold less than 3%. Sample: commercial RNA from peripheral blood pooled from many donors. The receptors were gathered from a pool of human donors in good health; the sample was commercial RNA pooled from many donors. Each CDR3 is given with its conserved first and last residue. D genes are given only for firm matches. Clone size is not always given. Where it is, it says once, few, many or a class for expanded clones.

>TRBJ2-7|NA|NA|TRBV6-2/TRBV6-3
TGTGCCAGCATCAGCGGCGGTTCCTACGAGCAGTACTTC
CASISGGSYEQYF
>TRBJ2-3|NA|NA|TRBV6-4
TGTGCCAGCAGAGCGATCGGAGGGTCGGATACGCAGTATTTT
CASRAIGGSDTQYF
>TRBJ2-7|TRBD2|NA|TRBV11-2
TGTGCCAGCAGCTATTGGGGGGGATCCGAGCAGTACTTC
CASSYWGGSEQYF
>TRBJ2-1|TRBD2|NA|TRBV14
TGTGCCAGCAGCCTGGGACTAGCGGCTCATAATGAGCAGTTCTTC
CASSLGLAAHNEQFF
>TRBJ1-1|NA|medium-sized|TRBV5-1
TGCGCCAGCAGCTTGGAAGTGAACACTGAAGCTTTCTTT
CASSLEVNTEAFF
>TRBJ1-5|NA|once|TRBV5-4
TGTGCCAGCAGCTTGTGGGATCAGCCCCAGCATTTT
CASSLWDQPQHF
>TRBJ2-2|NA|few|TRBV10-3
TGTGCCATCAGTGAGTCGACCGCCGGGGAGCTGTTTTTT
CAISESTAGELFF
>TRBJ2-6|NA|NA|TRBV12-3/TRBV12-4
TGTGCCAGCAGTTTCGTGGGGGGGGCCAACGTCCTGACTTTC
CASSFVGGANVLTF
>TRBJ2-2|NA|NA|TRBV2
TGTGCCAGCAGTGGTAGGGACTTGCCCGGGGAGCTGTTTTTT
CASSGRDLPGELFF
>TRBJ2-2|NA|few|TRBV11-2
TGTGCCAGCAGCACCACCGGGGAGCTGTTTTTT
CASSTTGELFF
>TRBJ1-1|NA|large|TRBV20-1
TGCAGTGCTGTGGGAGATAACACTGAAGCTTTCTTT
CSAVGDNTEAFF
>TRBJ2-1|NA|NA|TRBV7-2
TGTGCCAGCAGCCCATTAGGGGGAGGGGGTGAGCAGTTCTTC
CASSPLGGGGEQFF
>TRBJ1-2|NA|NA|TRBV20-1
TGCAGTGCTAGAGTTCGGCCCGGATTGAACTATGGCTACACCTTC
CSARVRPGLNYGYTF
>TRBJ2-7|TRBD1|NA|TRBV5-1
TGCGCCAGCAGCTTGGAACAGGGGAGATACGAGCAGTACTTC
CASSLEQGRYEQYF
>TRBJ1-1|NA|few|TRBV27
TGTGCCAGCAGTTTATCAGGGTCCACTGAAGCTTTCTTT
CASSLSGSTEAFF
>TRBJ2-5|TRBD1|few|TRBV5-1
TGCGCCAGCAGTGAGGGGGCCCGGGAGACCCAGTACTTC
CASSEGARETQYF
>TRBJ2-3|NA|NA|TRBV7-6
TGTGCCAGCAGCTTAGCTGATCGAGATACGCAGTATTTT
CASSLADRDTQYF
>TRBJ2-7|TRBD2|few|TRBV5-1
TGCGCCAGCAGTCGCAGCGGGGCCCACGAGCAGTACTTC
CASSRSGAHEQYF
>TRBJ2-7|NA|NA|TRBV13
TGTGCCAGCAGCTTAGGTAGCTACCTCTTGCGAGAGCAGTACTTC
CASSLGSYLLREQYF
>TRBJ1-5|NA|NA|TRBV6-2/TRBV6-3
TGTGCCAGCAGCCTGCAGCGTCAGCCCCAGCATTTT
CASSLQRQPQHF
>TRBJ2-3|TRBD1|NA|TRBV4-2
TGTGCCAGCAGCCAGGACAGGGGAACCACAGATACGCAGTATTTT
CASSQDRGTTDTQYF
>TRBJ2-5|NA|NA|TRBV7-3
TGTGCCAGCAGCTTAATGGTGGAGACCCAGTACTTC
CASSLMVETQYF
>TRBJ2-1|NA|NA|TRBV5-4
TGTGCCAGCAGCTTGAGGGGCTCCTACAATGAGCAGTTCTTC
CASSLRGSYNEQFF
>TRBJ2-7|TRBD2|NA|TRBV9
TGTGCCAGCAGCGTAGCCCCTAGCGGGTCGACCTACGAGCAGTACTTC
CASSVAPSGSTYEQYF
>TRBJ2-7|NA|NA|TRBV6-2/TRBV6-3
TGTGCCAGCTCGGGACACGAAGAGTACGAGCAGTACTTC
CASSGHEEYEQYF
>TRBJ2-7|NA|NA|TRBV4-2
TGTGCCAGCAGCCAGGCTACAGGGACTGAGCAGGACTTC
CASSQATGTEQDF
>TRBJ2-3|NA|NA|TRBV5-1
TGCGCCAGCAGCGCAGGGTACGCAGATACGCAGTATTTT
CASSAGYADTQYF
>TRBJ1-1|TRBD1|few|TRBV20-1
TGCAGTGCTAGCACAGGGGGCACTGAAGCTTTCTTT
CSASTGGTEAFF
>TRBJ2-1|NA|few|TRBV4-1
TGCGCCAGCAGCCAAGATGGCAGGTACAATGAGCAGTTCTTC
CASSQDGRYNEQFF
>TRBJ2-1|TRBD2|NA|TRBV7-1
TGTGCCAGCAGCTCGAGACTAGCGGGATTTAACAATGAGCAGTTCTTC
CASSSRLAGFNNEQFF
>TRBJ1-1|NA|NA|TRBV29-1
TGCAGCGTTATCTCATTTATGAACACTGAAGCTTTCTTT
CSVISFMNTEAFF
>TRBJ1-1|NA|NA|TRBV12-3/TRBV12-4
TGTGCCAGCAGTTTACTCCTTGGAGGGGGGACTGAAGCTTTCTTT
CASSLLLGGGTEAFF
>TRBJ2-5|NA|few|TRBV4-2
TGTGCCAGCAGCCCACGGGACCCCGGGACCCAGTACTTC
CASSPRDPGTQYF
>TRBJ2-1|NA|few|TRBV11-2
TGTGCCAGCAGCTTAGACAATGAGCAGTTCTTC
CASSLDNEQFF
>TRBJ1-2|NA|NA|TRBV6-2/TRBV6-3
TGTGCCAGCAGTCAAACGAACTATGGCTACACCTTC
CASSQTNYGYTF
>TRBJ2-7|NA|few|TRBV5-1
TGCGCCAGCAGCTTGGAAAGCGCTAACTACGAGCAGTACTTC
CASSLESANYEQYF
>TRBJ1-4|TRBD1|few|TRBV20-1
TGCAGTGCTAGTCGGGCAGGGGGTAGTCAACTGTTTTTT
CSASRAGGSQLFF
>TRBJ1-5|NA|few|TRBV27
TGTGCCAGCAGTTTATGGGGGAGCAATCAGCCCCAGCATTTT
CASSLWGSNQPQHF
>TRBJ2-7|NA|NA|TRBV5-1
TGCGCCAGCAGGTTGGGCCAGGGAGATTCCGAGCAGTACTTC
CASRLGQGDSEQYF
>TRBJ2-1|NA|NA|TRBV10-3
TGTGCCATCCGCCAGGGAGCCAATGAGCAGTTCTTC
CAIRQGANEQFF
>TRBJ2-7|TRBD2|NA|TRBV11-1
TGTGCCAGCGGGCTAGCGGGGGCCTACGAGCAGTACTTC
CASGLAGAYEQYF
>TRBJ2-2|NA|NA|TRBV14
TGTGCCAGCAGCCTCCACTCTACCGGGGAGCTGTTTTTT
CASSLHSTGELFF
>TRBJ1-1|NA|NA|TRBV28
TGTGCCAGCAGTTCAGGCCCCAATGAAGCTTTCTTT
CASSSGPNEAFF
>TRBJ2-5|NA|NA|TRBV14
TGTGCCAGCAGCCAAGATCGCCGGGAGACCCAGTACTTC
CASSQDRRETQYF
>TRBJ1-5|TRBD1|few|TRBV10-3
TGTGCCATCAGTGAGACCCTTACAGGGGTGCAGCCCCAGCATTTT
CAISETLTGVQPQHF
>TRBJ2-7|NA|NA|TRBV20-1
TGCAGTGCTAGAGTTTCCCAAGGGCAGTACTTC
CSARVSQGQYF
>TRBJ2-3|NA|NA|TRBV29-1
TGCAGCGTTGAAGATGATAAGGGTAACACAGATACGCAGTATTTT
CSVEDDKGNTDTQYF
>TRBJ2-1|NA|few|TRBV15
TGTGCCACCAGCAGAGTTAATGAGCAGTTCTTC
CATSRVNEQFF
>TRBJ1-2|NA|NA|TRBV27
TGTGCCAGCAGTTTATTTTCCGGGTCCTATGGCTACACCTTC
CASSLFSGSYGYTF
>TRBJ1-2|NA|NA|TRBV6-2/TRBV6-3
TGTGCCAGCAGTTACTCCGGGGAAAGCTATGGCTACACCTTC
CASSYSGESYGYTF
>TRBJ1-1|TRBD1|large|TRBV6-2/TRBV6-3
TGTGCCAGCAGTTGGACAGGGGGCGAGACTGAAGCTTTCTTT
CASSWTGGETEAFF
>TRBJ2-7|NA|NA|TRBV11-3
TGTGCCAGCAGCTTAGTTTCCGCCTACGAGCAGTACTTC
CASSLVSAYEQYF